The 19 T cell receptor beta chains reported below all come from one sample, sequenced in a study of blood T cell repertoires in COVID-19. Assay: immunoSEQ multiplex PCR; the TCRdb copy retains only in-frame clones and omits some. The data hold about 20,000 clones, with 88% observed a single time. The specimen sequenced was peripheral blood. These receptors were collected from a human donor in a cohort sampled during active COVID-19.

The chain links TRBV30 to TRBJ2-7; tentative D call: TRBD2 (6 bases). This CDR3 is built from 17 residues. Germline CDR1 is GTSNPN and CDR2 is SVGIG (reference sequence). V dropped 0 bases and J dropped 5 bases, with 23 bases sitting between them. In DNA form, the CDR3 reads TGTGCCTGGAGTGTAAATCTTTTGGGCAGGGCGGGGCACGAGCAGTACTTC. Translating it yields CAWSVNLLGRAGHEQYF.

The rearrangement uses TRBV9 and TRBJ1-3; D is possibly TRBD1 (5 bases). The V gene lost 2 bases and the J gene lost 4 bases, with 16 bases spanning the gap. The CDR3 loop spans 16 amino acids. Germline values: CDR1 SGDLS, CDR2 YYNGEE. CDR3 nucleotides: TGTGCCAGCAGCGTGGATAGCGGAGGGACGGGAAACACCATATATTTT. Protein: CASSVDSGGTGNTIYF.

The gene calls are TRBV27 and TRBJ2-7; 12 positions match TRBD1. This CDR3 is built from 15 residues. V dropped 4 bases and J dropped 4; count of bases not matched to a gene: 5. Germline loops: CDR1 MNHEY, CDR2 SMNVEV (reference sequence). CDR3 DNA sequence: TGTGCCAGCAGTTCCGGGACAGGGGGCGATTACGAGCAGTACTTC. Residues: CASSSGTGGDYEQYF.

This chain connects TRBV5-1 to TRBJ1-1; 7 bases line up with TRBD1. V lost 4 bases, J lost 1 base, and 7 bases stayed unmatched. The CDR3 totals 15 residues. CDR1 is SGHRS, CDR2 YFSETQ, per germline. The CDR3 loop is CASSPLQGTNTEAFF. CDR3 bases: TGCGCCAGCAGCCCCTTACAGGGGACGAACACTGAAGCTTTCTTT.

This sequence joins TRBV6-5 and TRBJ1-2, with D possibly matching TRBD1 (5 bases). CDR3 length: 14 amino acids. Germline CDR1 and CDR2: MNHEY and SVGAGI. Trimming took 6 bases from V and 8 from J, leaving 19 bases between them. The CDR3 DNA reads TGTGCCAGCAGCCTGGGGGAGGGTTTAGGGGGCTACACCTTC. Translation: CASSLGEGLGGYTF.

The chain couples TRBV2 to TRBJ2-5; TRBD1 aligns across 10 bases. CDR1 SNHLY and CDR2 FYNNEI come from the germline V gene. V shed 2 bases, J shed 4 bases, and the junction held 4 bases outside the gene matches. The CDR3 runs to 15 residues. CDR3 in amino acids: CASSELTGGPETQYF. CDR3 nucleotides: TGTGCCAGCAGTGAATTGACAGGGGGCCCAGAGACCCAGTACTTC.

A single count supports this clone. The chain's CDR3 is CASSRGHNEQFF. The DNA of the CDR3 is TGTGCCAGCAGCAGGGGCCACAATGAGCAGTTCTTC. The chain uses TRBV6-5 and TRBJ2-1; the D gene is possibly TRBD1 (6 bases). From germline, CDR1 is MNHEY and CDR2 SVGAGI. Trimming cost V 6 bases and J 5 bases, with 8 bases left between them. The CDR3 runs 12 residues.

This chain joins TRBV7-9 and TRBJ2-3; 7 nucleotides agree with TRBD1. Trimming removed 5 bases from V and 6 bases from J; junction bases left unmatched: 8. The CDR3 runs to 14 residues. Germline V lookup: CDR1 SEHNR, CDR2 FQNEAQ (reference sequence). CDR3 sequence reads: CASSLTGAGDTQYF. The CDR3, as DNA: TGTGCCAGCAGCCTAACAGGGGCAGGGGATACGCAGTATTTT.

The chain uses TRBV7-3 and TRBJ2-5; 8 positions agree with TRBD2. Germline CDR1 is SGHTA and CDR2 is FQGTGA. The CDR3 covers 14 residues. J was trimmed by 5 bases and V by 3 bases; bases with no gene match: 5. The CDR3 DNA reads TGTGCCAGCAGCTTCGCCGGGGGGGCTGAGACCCAGTACTTC. As protein: CASSFAGGAETQYF.

The sample holds one count of this clone. The chain recombines TRBV6-5 with TRBJ1-4, with 9 nucleotides matching TRBD1. Trimming took 6 bases from V and 8 from J; bases not matched to a gene: 7. Germline V gene data show CDR1 as MNHEY and CDR2 as SVGAGI. This CDR3 has 14 residues. The CDR3 DNA follows: TGTGCCAGCAGCTCGGGACAGGGAGGCGAAAAACTGTTTTTT. It yields the protein CASSSGQGGEKLFF.

This clone was picked up a small number of times. V and J are TRBV10-2 and TRBJ1-2, with D unclear. Germline assignment: CDR1 WSHSY and CDR2 SAAADI. The ends were cut back, 8 bases at V and 4 bases at J, with 17 bases in the middle. The length of the CDR3 is 14 residues. DNA of the CDR3: TGCGCCAGCCGAAGCGCCTCGGGTGGCTATGGCTACACCTTC. Encoded protein: CASRSASGGYGYTF.

The chain carries TRBV5-1 and TRBJ1-5; no firm D call. With 3 bases removed from V and 2 bases from J, the gap between germline ends came to 9 bases. Germline lookup yields CDR1 SGHRS and CDR2 YFSETQ. The CDR3 loop spans 14 amino acids. The CDR3 spells CASSSVGGNQPQHF. CDR3 bases: TGCGCCAGCAGCTCGGTCGGTGGCAATCAGCCCCAGCATTTT.

A single count supports this clone. This chain connects TRBV18 to TRBJ1-6; TRBD1 matches at 12 bases. V gave up 3 bases and J gave up 6 bases; unmatched junction bases: 9. Germline V gene lookup returns CDR1 KGHSH and CDR2 LQKENI. The CDR3 extends over 18 amino acids. As DNA, the CDR3 is TGTGCCAGCTCACCGCTCGGGACAGGGGGCGGGAGTAATTCACCCCTCCACTTT. Translating it yields CASSPLGTGGGSNSPLHF.

The CDR3 nucleotides read TGTGCCAGTAGTATATCTGGGGGGAACGAGCAGTACTTC. Its protein product is CASSISGGNEQYF. The J gene is TRBJ2-7, the V gene TRBV19, with D perhaps matching TRBD2 (6 bases). The CDR3 is 13 amino acids. The ends were cut back, 2 bases at V and 5 bases at J, with 10 bases in the middle. The germline V gene has CDR1 LNHDA and CDR2 SQIVND (reference sequence).

This clone showed up just once. The rearrangement links TRBV5-4 to TRBJ1-2, with 8 bases aligning to TRBD1. V was pared by 2 bases and J by 5 bases, with 8 bases of the junction left unmatched. Germline lookup yields CDR1 SGHNT and CDR2 YYREEE (reference sequence). CDR3 length: 15 residues. CDR3 sequence (DNA): TGTGCCAGCAGCTTAGGACAGGGTGCGAAGTATGGCTACACCTTC. This translates into CASSLGQGAKYGYTF.

V usage is TRBV2 and J usage is TRBJ1-5; 10 nucleotides align to TRBD1. The CDR3 runs to 14 residues. Losses at the gene ends were 4 bases for V and 7 bases for J; bases not matched to a gene: 4. CDR1 and CDR2 from the germline V gene are SNHLY and FYNNEI. In DNA, the CDR3 is TGTGCCAGCAGTGGCAGGACAGGGGGGCAGCCCCAGCATTTT. This gives the protein CASSGRTGGQPQHF.

The CDR3 region has the DNA TGTGCCAGCAGCCGAGGACTAGCGGGAAACAATGAGCAGTTCTTC. This sequence encodes CASSRGLAGNNEQFF. The chain recombines TRBV3-1 (or the pseudogene TRBV3-2) with TRBJ2-1; 12 bases align to TRBD2. V shed 4 bases, J shed 5 bases, and the junction held 3 bases outside the gene matches. The CDR3 contains 15 residues. Germline CDR1 is LGHDT and CDR2 is YNNKEL (reference sequence).

V is TRBV4-1 and J is TRBJ2-2; TRBD2 agrees at 8 bases. There are 17 residues in the CDR3. With 0 bases clipped from V and 6 bases from J, the junction kept 9 bases outside the gene matches. CDR1 is MGHRA, CDR2 YSYEKL, per germline. CDR3 nucleotide sequence: TGCGCCAGCAGCCAAGATTCGGGGGGGCGAAGCTCCGGGGAGCTGTTTTTT. Its protein product is CASSQDSGGRSSGELFF.

The rearrangement links TRBV2 to TRBJ1-2; 9 bases are a match to TRBD1. Germline-derived CDR1 and CDR2 are SNHLY and FYNNEI. The V and J ends lost 10 bases and 6 bases, in that order; junction bases with no gene match: 6. This CDR3 spans 12 amino acids. The CDR3 region is CATPDRGDGYTF. Written as DNA, the CDR3 is TGTGCCACCCCGGACAGGGGTGATGGCTACACCTTC.